This T cell receptor (beta chain) was captured by sequencing in a study of CD8 T cells in Susac syndrome. The CDR3 spans 15 residues. Per germline, CDR1 MRHNA and CDR2 SNTAGT. V lost 6 bases and J lost 2; bases outside the gene matches: 4. With random hexamers, roughly 0.45 to 1 ug RNA was reverse transcribed. Amplification of TCR beta CDR3 across 54 Vbeta and 13 Jbeta was performed with immunoSEQ multiplex PCR. TCRdb reprocessed the immunoSEQ multiplex PCR reads with MiXCR, giving one entry per CDR3 protein. The sample contains 150,000 to 200,000 distinct CDR3 sequences, roughly 90% of which appear only once. While CD8+ and CD4+ T cells were isolated negatively, TEMRA cells were enriched by FACS.

The material sequenced was CD4+ T cells from PBMCs. The sequence came from a human donor with Susac syndrome. The chain is built from TRBV6-4 and TRBJ2-6, with 7 bases identical to TRBD1. In nucleotides, the CDR3 is TGTGCCAGCAGGGCAGGGGGAACTGGGGCCAACGTCCTGACTTTC. Amino acids: CASRAGGTGANVLTF.